This passage covers 12 T cell receptor beta chains from one sample sequenced in a study of human T cells and chemical hapten exposure listed by TCRdb under 2021. Taken with the paper, the label for time point translates to: patch test 1, 2 weeks after DPC sensitization. The treatment or condition label, as the study defines it: therapeutic diphenylcyclopropenone sensitization with weekly scalp DPC. Unfractionated whole blood was collected in Tempus Blood RNA tubes, and total RNA was extracted from that blood. Library method: RACE. The sequencer listed for this sample is NextSeq 500. TCRdb passed the public sequencing reads through fastp at Q25 and MiXCR, retaining productive beta sequences. Merged by CDR3 protein, the rows form single entries marked with the most common genes and DNA. The sample yields some 38,000 distinct CDR3 sequences; 5% to 7% were counted once. The ten largest make up roughly 9.2% of the sample.

Specimen: whole blood, collected in connection with sensitization to the hapten diphenylcyclopropenone (DPC). These receptor sequences come from a woman in her twenties or thirties with alopecia areata. Some clones in this sample may be carry-over from other donors' samples.

J is TRBJ1-4 and V is TRBV5-4, with 9 bases aligning to TRBD1. The CDR3 totals 15 residues. The germline gives CDR1 SGHNT, CDR2 YYREEE (reference sequence). The V gene end was trimmed by 4 bases and the J gene end by 5 bases; junction bases not matched to a gene: 6. CDR3 nucleotides: TGTGCCAGCAGCACTGCCGGGACAGGGAATGAAAAACTGTTTTTT. This codes for CASSTAGTGNEKLFF.

This clonotype came up a few times. The rearrangement uses TRBV20-1 and TRBJ2-7; D gene ambiguous. Trimming removed 3 bases from V and 1 base from J, with 10 bases in between. The CDR3 is 13 amino acids. The germline V gene encodes CDR1 DFQATT and CDR2 SNEGSKA (reference sequence). This chain's CDR3 is CSARRTESYEQYF. For the CDR3, the DNA is TGCAGTGCTAGGCGGACCGAGTCCTACGAGCAGTACTTC.

This clonotype was seen at least ten times. V is TRBV24-1 and J is TRBJ2-3; D uncertain. The germline V gene has CDR1 KGHDR and CDR2 SFDVKD. The CDR3 contains 14 residues. V lost 4 bases and J 4 bases, leaving 11 bases between the germline ends. CDR3 sequence: CATSEIGGSDTQYF. For the CDR3, the DNA is TGTGCCACCAGTGAGATTGGCGGCTCAGATACGCAGTATTTT.

A few counts support this clonotype. V and J are TRBV28 and TRBJ2-5, with 10 bases aligning to TRBD1. CDR3 length equals 15 residues. The germline CDR1 and CDR2 sequences are MDHEN and SYDVKM. Losses at the gene ends were 5 bases for V and 5 bases for J; bases not matched to a gene: 8. This CDR3 is CASSQQTGGLETQYF. CDR3 bases: TGTGCCAGCAGTCAGCAGACAGGGGGCTTGGAGACCCAGTACTTC.

This clonotype was seen many times. The chain carries TRBV20-1 and TRBJ2-3; the match to TRBD2 covers 11 bases. Germline V lookup: CDR1 DFQATT, CDR2 SNEGSKA (reference sequence). After removal of 6 bases from V and 5 bases from J, the junction contained 7 bases not matched to a gene. CDR3 size: 14 residues. The CDR3 spells CSATTSGAGDTQYF. CDR3 sequence (DNA): TGCAGTGCCACGACTAGCGGGGCAGGAGATACGCAGTATTTT.

This clonotype was counted a few times. The chain carries TRBV3-1 and TRBJ2-7; D is ambiguous. The CDR3 totals 14 residues. The ends were cut back, 3 bases at V and 5 bases at J, with 14 bases in the middle. Germline V gene sequence: CDR1 LGHDT, CDR2 YNNKEL (reference sequence). CDR3 protein: CASSHLRSSNEQYF. The CDR3 DNA follows: TGTGCCAGCAGCCACTTACGGTCGAGTAACGAGCAGTACTTC.

The V gene is TRBV3-1, the J gene TRBJ1-1, with D unresolved. Germline V CDR1 and CDR2: LGHDT, YNNKEL (reference sequence). Trimming removed 0 bases at V and 5 bases at J, with 7 bases between. CDR3 length: 13 residues. The CDR3 protein is CASSQDLLTEAFF. CDR3 coding DNA: TGTGCCAGCAGCCAAGATTTGCTAACTGAAGCTTTCTTT.

This clonotype was counted many times. The V and J genes are TRBV28 and TRBJ2-4; D not resolved. From germline, CDR1 is MDHEN and CDR2 SYDVKM. Trimming shortened V by 6 bases and J by 5 bases, and 14 bases separated the two germline ends. This CDR3 spans 14 amino acids. Here the CDR3 DNA reads TGTGCCAGCAGCGTAATCAGGTCCGAAAACATTCAGTACTTC. It specifies CASSVIRSENIQYF.

V usage is TRBV14 and J usage is TRBJ2-1; maybe TRBD1 (7 bases). The CDR3 contains 15 residues. Germline lookup yields CDR1 SGHDN and CDR2 FVKESK. Deletions cut 0 bases from V and 7 bases from J, with 13 bases between. CDR3: CASSQDRGVRNEQFF. The CDR3 DNA is TGTGCCAGCAGCCAAGACAGGGGGGTAAGGAATGAGCAGTTCTTC.

The chain recombines TRBV5-6 with TRBJ1-6, with a weak D call TRBD1 (6 bases). Trimming cost V 4 bases and J 9 bases, with 11 bases left between them. In germline, CDR1 is SGHDT, CDR2 YYEEEE. CDR3 length: 13 amino acids. CDR3 nucleotides: TGTGCCAGCAGCCAGGACAGAATTTCACCCCTCCACTTT. It codes for CASSQDRISPLHF. The full variable domain, its missing parts supplied by reference TRBV5-6 and TRBJ1-6, is DAGVTQSPTHLIKTRGQQVTLRCSPKSGHDTVSWYQQALGQGPQFIFQYYEEEERQRGNFPDRFSGHQFPNYSSELNVNALLLGDSALYLCASSQDRISPLHFGNGTRLTVT.

There are many counts of this clonotype. This chain joins TRBV20-1 and TRBJ2-3; TRBD1 agrees at 9 bases. This CDR3 is 14 amino acids long. Losses at the gene ends were 5 bases for V and 5 bases for J; bases not matched to a gene: 8. CDR1 and CDR2 (germline): DFQATT, SNEGSKA (reference sequence). The CDR3 DNA reads TGCAGTGCTGAGGAACAGGGGGCGGGAGATACGCAGTATTTT. It is translated as CSAEEQGAGDTQYF.

The chain links TRBV7-2 to TRBJ2-2; the D call may be TRBD1 or TRBD2 (5 bases each). Germline CDR1 is SGHTA and CDR2 is FQGNSA. The V end lost 1 base, the J end lost 8 bases, and 14 bases lay between the germline ends. The CDR3 extends over 15 amino acids. CDR3 in amino acids: CASSLDGAIGGELFF. CDR3 sequence (DNA): TGTGCCAGCAGCTTAGACGGGGCCATAGGAGGGGAGCTGTTTTTT.